This T cell receptor (beta chain) was profiled in a study of blood T cell repertoires in COVID-19 (dated by TCRdb to about 2020). With regard to the full study: Collaborator samples came from the United States, Italy and Spain and covered acute and convalescent phases of COVID-19. Where HLA class I and class II types were available, the types were taken from metadata supplied by the sample provider, not from assay-based typing. A de-identified subject ID, COVID-19 status, age in years and sex were almost always included in the sample metadata. Deeply sampled blood TCRbeta repertoires from subjects exposed to, actively infected with, or recovered from COVID-19 were included in the dataset. Samples were obtained from the ongoing ImmuneRACE study (first 160 participants) and from approximately 1,200 subjects provided by 6 global collaborators. The repertoires were released in a freely available public database meant as a resource for research on the immune response to SARS-CoV-2. The material from the prospective study consisted of cDNA or gDNA derived from T cells, B-cell-depleted T cells, or PBMCs.

One collaborating source in Seattle enrolled patients while the patients were actively infected and followed the patients over time throughout the course of disease. Each collaborating institution followed its own protocols to collect whole blood in K2EDTA tubes. For TCRbeta analysis, collaborators shipped samples in one of three forms: frozen whole blood, isolated PBMCs, or DNA extracted from either of those sample types. TCRbeta CDR3 regions were amplified from genomic DNA using the immunoSEQ Assay, a bias-controlled multiplex PCR. The paper's data handling went like this. The number of nucleated cells in each sample was estimated by amplification of reference gene primers within the assay. To quantify the absolute abundance of each unique TCRbeta CDR3 rearrangement, sequence reads were collapsed and filtered. Productive Simpson clonality was computed per sample as the square root of Simpson's diversity index over productive rearrangements. TCRdb limited this immuneACCESS table to in-frame rearrangements with V and J called. A share of clones is missing; checked studies link under half to unresolved V genes, and the rest is unexplained. V, J and clone size are those of that table, while D and trimming were read from the DNA. This sample holds hundreds of thousands of clones; around nine tenths were observed only once. The leading ten clones occupy around 14% of the sample.

Results the study describes overall, beyond this receptor: The amount of clinical and demographic metadata varied by source and participant and was provided uncurated.

Taken from cysteine to phenylalanine, the CDR3 has 15 residues. CDR3 DNA is the only sequence kept; it has 45 bases, read in frame from the first base. At the junction V is shortened by 0 bases and J by 2 bases, with 9 bases in between. According to the germline V gene, CDR1 reads MNHEY and CDR2 reads SVGAGI. As regards this clone: Its antigen is currently not known. No quality values exist for individual bases; no much larger clone is one base distant.

The TCR comes from a woman aged 70-85 years with COVID-19, enrolled during active disease. The sequenced sample was peripheral blood. Recombination joined TRBV6-5 with TRBJ2-3; the D gene is perhaps TRBD2, on 5 matching bases. The DNA sequence is TGTGCCAGCAGTTACTCCCCCCGGGACACAGATACGCAGTATTTT. This yields the protein CASSYSPRDTDTQYF.